This entry describes one TCR beta chain. Antigen: not known. The germline V gene encodes CDR1 SEHNR and CDR2 FQNEAQ (reference sequence). V lost 5 bases and J lost 7; bases outside the gene matches: 3. This CDR3 region has 14 residues. The data originate from a study of cytomegalovirus exposure and HLA in healthy donors. Overall study results and limits: Subsequent analysis showed first-cohort TCR clusters tending to co-occur in more than 95 validation repertoires. Cytomegalovirus association was assigned to about 150 TCR beta chains.

Profiled with immunoSEQ multiplex PCR; TCRdb holds only in-frame clones, not every one. The data show around 71,000 clones, with about 94% seen just once and under 1.5% held by the top ten. Material for sequencing was PBMCs. The J gene is TRBJ2-2, the V gene TRBV7-9; 11 nucleotides line up with TRBD1. The source is a man aged 18-30 years in good health and CMV-seropositive. As DNA, the CDR3 is TGTGCCAGCAGCGGACAGGGGGCGGTCGGGGAGCTGTTTTTT. This translates into CASSGQGAVGELFF.